The next 23 T cell receptor beta chains were all read from a single sample in a study of control samples from healthy donors and cancer patients (dated by TCRdb to 2020 to 2022). Libraries were prepared through the immunoSEQ multiplex PCR assay. Here the immuneACCESS table is served through TCRdb, limited to in-frame sequences with V and J called. Missing clones are a known gap in these copies; in checked studies unresolved V genes cover under half, and the rest lacks a known reason. This sample has approximately 60,000 clones in its table, and approximately 90% of those were observed once. Of the sample, around 1.2% is held by the ten largest clones. The sequenced sample was PBMCs. Source of these receptors: a woman between 50 and 59 years old with colorectal cancer.

A word on this clone: Because the CDR3's place on the DNA is in doubt, the DNA is left out and the CDR3 is given as listed by TCRdb. The V gene is TRBV24-1, the J gene TRBJ1-4. Germline lookup yields CDR1 KGHDR and CDR2 SFDVKD. From its first to its last residue, the CDR3 has 16 amino acids. The chain's CDR3 is CATSAGDGCNLKNCFF.

The chain has TRBV9 and TRBJ1-2; D is undetermined. The length of the CDR3 is 13 residues. Germline CDR1 and CDR2: SGDLS and YYNGEE. The V and J ends lost 3 bases and 0 bases respectively, with 6 bases between them. In DNA, the CDR3 is TGTGCCAGCAGCGAAAGGTCTAACTATGGCTACACCTTC. Its translation is CASSERSNYGYTF.

The rearrangement links TRBV27 to TRBJ2-3, with a tentative D call TRBD2 (7 bases). The CDR3 consists of 14 residues. V lost 8 bases and J lost 1, with 13 bases in between. CDR1 is MNHEY, CDR2 SMNVEV, per germline (reference sequence). In DNA form, the CDR3 reads TGTGCCAGCGGACAGCTAGCGGGCACAGATACGCAGTATTTT. Translating gives CASGQLAGTDTQYF.

The chain couples TRBV19 to TRBJ2-5, with D perhaps matching TRBD2 (5 bases). Trimming cost V 4 bases and J 7 bases, with 16 bases left between them. The CDR3 consists of 14 residues. Germline V gives CDR1 LNHDA, CDR2 SQIVND (reference sequence). CDR3 DNA sequence: TGTGCCAGTAGTAGGCTTCTTGAAGGAGGGACCCAGTACTTC. Translation gives CASSRLLEGGTQYF.

CDR3 in DNA: TGTGCCAGCATACGGGGGGCGGGTGAAGCTTTCTTT. Amino acid sequence: CASIRGAGEAFF. The V call is TRBV2, the J call TRBJ1-1, with D possibly matching TRBD1 (6 bases). Trimming stripped 7 bases from V and 7 bases from J, with 13 bases between. This CDR3 region has 12 residues. Looked up from germline, CDR1 is SNHLY and CDR2 is FYNNEI.

V gene TRBV11-2 combines with J gene TRBJ2-7; 12 nucleotides align to TRBD1. After removal of 3 bases from V and 2 bases from J, the junction contained 2 bases not matched to a gene. Germline CDR1 reads SGHAT; CDR2 reads FQNNGV. CDR3 length: 15 residues. The CDR3 DNA reads as TGTGCCAGCAGCTTGGGACAGGGGGCTACCTACGAGCAGTACTTC. Amino acids: CASSLGQGATYEQYF. Using reference TRBV11-2 and TRBJ2-7 for the parts outside the CDR3, the full variable domain is EAGVAQSPRYKIIEKRQSVAFWCNPISGHATLYWYQQILGQGPKLLIQFQNNGVVDDSQLPKDRFSAERLKGVDSTLKIQPAKLEDSAVYLCASSLGQGATYEQYFGPGTRLTVT.

V gene TRBV5-8 combines with J gene TRBJ1-5; unclear D gene. This CDR3 spans 17 amino acids. CDR1 and CDR2 from the germline V gene are SGHTS and YDEGEE. V lost 0 bases to trimming and J lost 5 bases, with 18 bases between them. CDR3 in amino acids: CASSLAYGQDADQPQHF. The DNA of the CDR3 is TGTGCCAGCAGCTTGGCCTATGGGCAGGACGCTGATCAGCCCCAGCATTTT.

The chain carries TRBV19 and TRBJ1-5; TRBD1 aligns across 7 bases. J lost 6 bases, V lost 5 bases, and 7 bases had no gene match. CDR1 and CDR2 (germline): LNHDA, SQIVND (reference sequence). The CDR3 runs to 14 residues. CDR3 sequence reads: CASSDRDGFQPQHF. CDR3 nucleotide sequence: TGTGCCAGTAGTGACAGGGATGGTTTTCAGCCCCAGCATTTT.

The chain joins TRBV5-1 to TRBJ1-4, with TRBD1 identical over 9 bases. The CDR3 loop spans 16 amino acids. J was trimmed by 0 bases and V by 10 bases; bases with no gene match: 10. The V gene's germline CDR1 is SGHRS and CDR2 YFSETQ. CDR3 loop: CASTGGVGATNEKLFF. In DNA, the CDR3 is TGCGCCTCTACAGGGGGCGTTGGGGCAACTAATGAAAAACTGTTTTTT.

The chain employs TRBV12-5 and TRBJ2-1; TRBD2 matches 11 bases. Germline values: CDR1 LGHNT, CDR2 FRNRAP. V trimming: 0 bases; J trimming: 4 bases; junction bases outside the gene matches: 2. The CDR3 sequence is 16 residues long. The DNA for the CDR3 is TGTGCTAGTGGTTTGGTATCTAGCGGGAGGTACAATGAGCAGTTCTTC. It specifies CASGLVSSGRYNEQFF.

This chain uses TRBV5-5 with TRBJ2-7, with D unclear. This CDR3 is built from 15 residues. From germline, CDR1 is SGHKS and CDR2 YYEKEE (reference sequence). V gave up 1 base and J gave up 7 bases, with 18 bases separating them. The CDR3 sequence: CASSLRRFTSGEQYF. Here the CDR3 DNA reads TGTGCCAGCAGCTTGCGCAGGTTCACCAGTGGGGAGCAGTACTTC.

This chain uses TRBV7-8 with TRBJ2-2; D is uncertain. This CDR3 has 15 residues. CDR1 SGHVS and CDR2 FQNEAQ come from the germline V gene. Trimming stripped 1 base from V and 7 bases from J, with 13 bases between. DNA of the CDR3: TGTGCCAGCAGCTTAGTCTCAGGATCGGACGGGGAGCTGTTTTTT. Protein product: CASSLVSGSDGELFF.

This clone showed up just once. The chain is built from TRBV30 and TRBJ2-3, with 7 bases fitting TRBD2. J lost 3 bases, V lost 3 bases, and 6 bases had no gene match. The germline V gene has CDR1 GTSNPN and CDR2 SVGIG (reference sequence). The length of the CDR3 is 14 residues. The CDR3 reads CAWRKAGVTDTQYF. DNA of the CDR3: TGTGCCTGGAGAAAGGCGGGGGTGACAGATACGCAGTATTTT. Drawing the rest from reference TRBV30 and TRBJ2-3, the complete variable domain is SQTIHQWPATLVQPVGSPLSLECTVEGTSNPNLYWYRQAAGRGLQLLFYSVGIGQISSEVPQNLSASRPQDRQFILSSKKLLLSDSGFYLCAWRKAGVTDTQYFGPGTRLTVL.

The rearrangement joins TRBV29-1 to TRBJ2-4; D gene ambiguous. V lost 1 base and J 4 bases, leaving 8 bases between the germline ends. The germline gives CDR1 SQVTM, CDR2 ANQGSEA. The length of the CDR3 is 13 residues. CDR3 DNA sequence: TGCAGCGTTGAAGTCAGCTCGAAAAACATTCAGTACTTC. Its protein is CSVEVSSKNIQYF.

J is TRBJ1-1 and V is TRBV4-2; D remains unclear. The CDR3 covers 14 residues. The ends were cut back, 0 bases at V and 1 base at J, with 6 bases in the middle. The germline gives CDR1 LGHNA, CDR2 YNFKEQ. CDR3 in amino acids: CASSQEVENTEAFF. The CDR3 region has the DNA TGTGCCAGCAGCCAAGAAGTAGAGAACACTGAAGCTTTCTTT.

This sequence joins TRBV14 and TRBJ1-2; D remains ambiguous. V lost 0 bases and J 8 bases, leaving 19 bases between the germline ends. This CDR3 contains 16 residues. CDR1 is SGHDN, CDR2 FVKESK, per germline. The DNA of the CDR3 is TGTGCCAGCAGCCAAGAGGTGTCAGGAACATTGGGGGGCTACACCTTC. Encoded protein: CASSQEVSGTLGGYTF.

The V gene is TRBV19, the J gene TRBJ2-1; the match to TRBD2 covers 7 bases. J gave up 8 bases and V 4 bases, and 17 bases lay outside the gene matches. CDR3 length: 17 amino acids. Germline assignment: CDR1 LNHDA and CDR2 SQIVND (reference sequence). CDR3 coding DNA: TGTGCCAGTAGTAGAACCGGGACTACCATGGGGGTTGATGAGCAGTTCTTC. As protein: CASSRTGTTMGVDEQFF.

The genes are TRBV18 and TRBJ1-2, with a possible D match to TRBD1 (5 bases). The CDR3 contains 14 residues. V lost 0 bases and J 13 bases, leaving 18 bases between the germline ends. CDR1 and CDR2 from the germline V gene are KGHSH and LQKENI. CDR3 DNA: TGTGCCAGCTCACCACCCCCCAGCCCGACTGGGGGCACCTTC. Translation gives CASSPPPSPTGGTF.

This chain uses TRBV12-3 or TRBV12-4 with TRBJ1-1; D call uncertain. With 7 bases removed from V and 7 bases from J, the gap between germline ends came to 16 bases. This CDR3 region has 13 residues. The CDR3 region is CASTLGVFGEAFF. The CDR3 DNA reads as TGTGCCAGCACCCTGGGAGTATTCGGTGAAGCTTTCTTT.

The V and J genes are TRBV6-5 and TRBJ1-1; D possibly corresponds to TRBD1 (5 bases). Between the trimmed V and J ends, which lost 7 bases and 3 bases, there was a span of 12 bases. Germline values: CDR1 MNHEY, CDR2 SVGAGI. This CDR3 contains 13 residues. CDR3 in amino acids: CASNRRGDTEAFF. For the CDR3, the DNA is TGTGCCAGCAACCGTCGGGGCGACACTGAAGCTTTCTTT.

The rearrangement links TRBV9 to TRBJ2-2, with unresolved D. The CDR3 loop spans 14 amino acids. Germline values: CDR1 SGDLS, CDR2 YYNGEE. Trimming removed 5 bases at V and 1 base at J, with 9 bases between. DNA of the CDR3: TGTGCCAGCAGTGGGCAGCTGAACACCGGGGAGCTGTTTTTT. Translated: CASSGQLNTGELFF.

V is TRBV2 and J is TRBJ2-7, with D hard to call. Trimming took 1 base from V and 6 from J, leaving 10 bases between them. The length of the CDR3 is 13 residues. Per the germline V gene, CDR1 is SNHLY and CDR2 is FYNNEI. CDR3 sequence: CASSEDLDAEQYF. In nucleotides, the CDR3 is TGTGCCAGCAGTGAAGATTTAGACGCCGAGCAGTACTTC.

The V and J genes are TRBV5-8 and TRBJ2-5; D perhaps matches TRBD2 (6 bases). The CDR3 covers 14 residues. V was clipped by 5 bases and J by 3 bases, with 14 bases between them. Germline V gene sequence: CDR1 SGHTS, CDR2 YDEGEE. As DNA, the CDR3 is TGTGCCAGCAGTGGGGGGATCGCGAAAGAGACCCAGTACTTC. It yields the protein CASSGGIAKETQYF.